This T cell receptor (beta chain) came from a study of OX40 agonist ivuxolimab in advanced cancers. The overall study: Ivuxolimab is a fully human IgG2 antibody that activates OX40 (CD134). Partial responses were seen in three patients, one with hepatocellular carcinoma and two with cutaneous melanoma.

Study conclusions and caveats: At 0.1 to 3.0 mg/kg, CD4+ and CD8+ blood T cells expanded clonally by week 6.

Repertoires were generated with immunoSEQ multiplex PCR, while TCRdb's copy carries only in-frame clones and drops some. The repertoire has about 48,000 clones, less than 85% of them found once; the top ten carry 1.1%. In regard to this clone: The antigen remains undetermined.

CDR1 and CDR2 (germline): LNHDA, SQIVND (reference sequence). The ends were cut back, 4 bases at V and 4 bases at J, with 14 bases in the middle. The CDR3 loop spans 15 amino acids. The chain carries TRBV19 and TRBJ1-5; D not resolved. This sequence originates from an adult with an advanced solid tumor such as melanoma, head and neck, liver or kidney cancer. The sample was CD4+ or CD8+ T cells sorted from blood, taken in a trial of the OX40 agonist ivuxolimab. CDR3 bases: TGTGCCAGTAGTAAATGGCTTGACGAGAATCAGCCCCAGCATTTT. Translation gives CASSKWLDENQPQHF.